These 24 T cell receptor beta chains share one sample of origin, sequenced in a study of T cell changes during pregnancy in multiple sclerosis. Generated by immunoSEQ multiplex PCR, the TCRdb table keeps only in-frame clones and is missing some. The sample holds 45,000 to 70,000 clones; 92% are singletons and the top ten take roughly 0.2%. The sample in question was CD4+ T cells from peripheral blood mononuclear cells, obtained in the second trimester of pregnancy. These receptor sequences come from a female donor with multiple sclerosis, enrolled in a pregnancy study.

The V call is TRBV19, the J call TRBJ2-3; 8 bases match TRBD1. From germline, CDR1 is LNHDA and CDR2 SQIVND (reference sequence). The CDR3 is made up of 15 amino acids. J was trimmed by 6 bases and V by 5 bases; bases with no gene match: 10. The CDR3 loop is CASSPTGDSGDTQYF. The CDR3 DNA reads TGTGCCAGTAGTCCGACAGGGGATTCGGGGGATACGCAGTATTTT.

The chain has TRBV7-2 and TRBJ1-6; D remains ambiguous. This CDR3 has 15 amino acids. CDR1 SGHTA and CDR2 FQGNSA come from the germline V gene. V lost 0 bases and J lost 7, with 10 bases in between. The CDR3, as DNA: TGTGCCAGCAGCTTAGCCGGGTCGAAAAATTCACCCCTCCACTTT. It translates to CASSLAGSKNSPLHF.

The V and J genes are TRBV27 and TRBJ1-2; TRBD1 is a possible D gene (5 bases). The CDR3 has 15 residues. V shed 1 base and J shed 6 bases, with 15 bases lying between them. CDR1 MNHEY and CDR2 SMNVEV come from the germline V gene (reference sequence). The CDR3 loop is CASSLYGAGDHGYTF. The CDR3 DNA sequence: TGTGCCAGCAGTTTATATGGGGCCGGCGACCATGGCTACACCTTC.

The sample holds a few counts of this clone. The chain combines TRBV10-3 with TRBJ1-6, with D possibly TRBD1 on 6 matching bases. This CDR3 is 16 amino acids long. The V end was cut by 1 base, the J end by 5 bases, with 12 bases between. From germline, CDR1 is ENHRY and CDR2 SYGVKD. The CDR3 sequence: CAISEFGTFDNSPLHF. CDR3 nucleotides: TGTGCCATCAGTGAGTTCGGGACATTCGATAATTCACCCCTCCACTTT.

The chain uses TRBV4-1 and TRBJ1-2; 8 bases align to TRBD1. This CDR3 contains 15 residues. With 4 bases clipped from V and 4 bases from J, the junction kept 8 bases outside the gene matches. Germline V gene lookup returns CDR1 MGHRA and CDR2 YSYEKL. This CDR3 reads CASSLDRGAGYGYTF. The CDR3 bases are TGCGCCAGCAGCCTAGACAGGGGCGCGGGCTATGGCTACACCTTC.

The chain couples TRBV7-6 to TRBJ2-7, with 8 bases that match TRBD1. CDR3 size: 15 residues. Germline trimming cut 6 bases from V and 2 bases from J; bases unmatched to any gene: 9. From germline, CDR1 is SGHVS and CDR2 FNYEAQ. The CDR3 is CASRQGTGGTYEQYF. The CDR3, as DNA: TGTGCCAGCAGACAAGGGACAGGCGGGACCTACGAGCAGTACTTC.

This chain uses TRBV28 with TRBJ2-7; 9 bases fit TRBD2. Looked up from germline, CDR1 is MDHEN and CDR2 is SYDVKM. The CDR3 runs to 14 residues. The V and J ends lost 8 bases and 4 bases, in that order; junction bases with no gene match: 9. The CDR3 nucleotides are TGTGCCAGCGGGCTAGCGGGGAAACCTTACGAGCAGTACTTC. Translation: CASGLAGKPYEQYF.

V gene TRBV6-5 combines with J gene TRBJ2-7, with 9 bases identical to TRBD2. This CDR3 contains 15 residues. Germline V gene lookup returns CDR1 MNHEY and CDR2 SVGAGI. With V trimmed by 2 bases and J by 2 bases, 4 bases remained unmatched. CDR3 in DNA: TGTGCCAGCAGTTACGAAGCGGGAGGCGCCTACGAGCAGTACTTC. Translated: CASSYEAGGAYEQYF.

This clone was seen more than once but under ten times. This sequence joins TRBV2 and TRBJ1-2; 9 bases agree with TRBD1. CDR1 is SNHLY and CDR2 is FYNNEI in the germline V gene. The CDR3 covers 12 residues. Trimming removed 8 bases from V and 6 bases from J; junction bases left unmatched: 4. The CDR3 coding sequence is TGTGCCAGCCATAGGACAGGGGATGGCTACACCTTC. Residues: CASHRTGDGYTF.

The rearrangement uses TRBV4-2 and TRBJ2-1; TRBD2 is a possible D gene (5 bases). Trimming cost V 4 bases and J 0 bases, with 16 bases left between them. Per germline, CDR1 LGHNA and CDR2 YNFKEQ. The CDR3 loop spans 17 amino acids. CDR3 sequence reads: CASSLGVLGSSYNEQFF. CDR3 DNA: TGTGCCAGCAGCCTGGGAGTTCTGGGAAGCTCCTACAATGAGCAGTTCTTC.

The V and J genes are TRBV6-1 and TRBJ2-2, with 9 bases matching TRBD1. V lost 4 bases and J lost 6; bases outside the gene matches: 12. This CDR3 region has 17 residues. Germline-derived CDR1 and CDR2 are MNHNS and SASEGT. The CDR3 sequence is CASSALPGQGRPGELFF. The CDR3 coding sequence is TGTGCCAGCAGTGCTTTACCGGGACAGGGTCGTCCCGGGGAGCTGTTTTTT.

This chain uses TRBV7-8 with TRBJ1-4; TRBD1 might be the D (5 bases). The V and J ends lost 4 bases and 2 bases respectively, with 14 bases between them. Germline assignment: CDR1 SGHVS and CDR2 FQNEAQ. The CDR3 has 16 amino acids. The DNA of the CDR3 is TGTGCCAGCAGCTCTAACCGACAGACGACTAATGAAAAACTGTTTTTT. Protein product: CASSSNRQTTNEKLFF.

V usage is TRBV4-1 and J usage is TRBJ2-5; TRBD1 aligns across 8 bases. The J call could be wrong; TRBJ2-7 is a better fit for the DNA end. The CDR3 runs to 15 residues. Germline CDR1 reads MGHRA; CDR2 reads YSYEKL. The CDR3 loop reads CASSQVGTGGYEQYF. In DNA, the CDR3 is TGCGCCAGCAGCCAAGTAGGCACAGGGGGCTACGAGCAGTACTTC.

This clone was recorded only once. J is TRBJ2-1 and V is TRBV7-8; 9 bases agree with TRBD1. Germline-derived CDR1 and CDR2 are SGHVS and FQNEAQ. CDR3 size: 14 residues. The V gene end was trimmed by 8 bases and the J gene end by 6 bases; junction bases not matched to a gene: 8. The DNA of the CDR3 is TGTGCCAGCGGCCGGGACAGGGCTCTCAATGAGCAGTTCTTC. As protein: CASGRDRALNEQFF. Based on the CDR3 plus reference TRBV7-8 and TRBJ2-1, the full variable domain is GAGVSQSPRYKVAKRGQDVALRCDPISGHVSLFWYQQALGQGPEFLTYFQNEAQLDKSGLPSDRFFAERPEGSVSTLKIQRTQQEDSAVYLCASGRDRALNEQFFGPGTRLTVL.

The rearrangement uses TRBV5-6 and TRBJ2-1, with 12 bases identical to TRBD2. CDR1 and CDR2 from the germline V gene are SGHDT and YYEEEE. V lost 4 bases, J lost 9 bases, and 8 bases stayed unmatched. The CDR3 length is 15 residues. The CDR3 loop reads CASSILAGGPGEQFF. CDR3 nucleotide sequence: TGTGCCAGCAGCATCCTAGCGGGGGGGCCTGGTGAGCAGTTCTTC.

This clone was seen only once. The CDR3 DNA follows: TGCGCCAGCAGCCCGGTGACAGGGGGGAATGAAAAACTGTTTTTT. Protein product: CASSPVTGGNEKLFF. This sequence joins TRBV5-1 and TRBJ1-4; TRBD1 matches at 9 bases. V was pared by 4 bases and J by 5 bases, with 6 bases of the junction left unmatched. The CDR3 runs to 15 residues. From germline, CDR1 is SGHRS and CDR2 YFSETQ.

V is TRBV5-1 and J is TRBJ1-2; unclear D gene. Trimming cost V 5 bases and J 6 bases, with 17 bases left between them. Germline CDR1 reads SGHRS; CDR2 reads YFSETQ. There are 14 residues in the CDR3. The CDR3 coding sequence is TGCGCCAGCAGGTTAGGCGGGGTGTCTGATGGCTACACCTTC. This codes for CASRLGGVSDGYTF.

The rearrangement joins TRBV6-1 to TRBJ2-3, with 7 bases that match TRBD2. V lost 1 base and J lost 5; bases outside the gene matches: 9. CDR1 and CDR2 from the germline V gene are MNHNS and SASEGT. The CDR3 has 16 amino acids. For the CDR3, the DNA is TGTGCCAGCAGTGAAGGTCTAACGGGGGGAGGAGATACGCAGTATTTT. Its protein product is CASSEGLTGGGDTQYF.

J is TRBJ2-1 and V is TRBV10-1, with D perhaps matching TRBD2 (7 bases). Looked up from germline, CDR1 is WNHNN and CDR2 is SYGVQD (reference sequence). This CDR3 is 14 amino acids long. The V gene lost 0 bases and the J gene lost 10 bases, with 13 bases spanning the gap. The CDR3 nucleotides read TGCGCCAGCAGTGAGTCGGGGGGGGCTCGGGAGCAGTTCTTC. Amino acids: CASSESGGAREQFF.

V and J are TRBV7-9 and TRBJ2-1; 9 bases match TRBD2. The CDR3 spans 18 residues. Losses at the gene ends were 2 bases for V and 5 bases for J; bases not matched to a gene: 13. Germline lookup yields CDR1 SEHNR and CDR2 FQNEAQ (reference sequence). As DNA, the CDR3 is TGTGCCAGCAGCTTAAACAGCGCGCGGGGGGGGAGAAACAATGAGCAGTTCTTC. This encodes CASSLNSARGGRNNEQFF.

The chain recombines TRBV18 with TRBJ2-5, with a tentative D call TRBD2 (6 bases). The germline CDR1 and CDR2 sequences are KGHSH and LQKENI. The CDR3 is made up of 16 amino acids. V was pared by 3 bases and J by 1 base, with 15 bases between. The CDR3 here is CASSPQQGRTQETQYF. CDR3 coding DNA: TGTGCCAGCTCACCTCAGCAAGGGAGGACCCAAGAGACCCAGTACTTC.

The chain is built from TRBV5-1 and TRBJ1-2; perhaps TRBD1 as D (6 bases). CDR3 size: 15 residues. Germline values: CDR1 SGHRS, CDR2 YFSETQ. V gave up 4 bases and J gave up 2 bases, with 15 bases separating them. The CDR3 protein is CASSGSGDPNYGYTF. Here the CDR3 DNA reads TGCGCCAGCAGCGGTTCAGGGGACCCCAACTATGGCTACACCTTC.

The rearrangement uses TRBV1 and TRBJ2-1; no DNA check was done on the table's D call, TRBD2. TRBV1 is a known pseudogene. The CDR3 runs 13 residues. The chain's CDR3 is CTSSQEYNNEQFF. The CDR3 coding sequence is TGCACCAGCAGCCAAGAGTATAACAATGAGCAGTTCTTC.

V and J are TRBV4-2 and TRBJ2-7; 10 bases align to TRBD2. Germline V gene sequence: CDR1 LGHNA, CDR2 YNFKEQ. V lost 0 bases and J lost 9; bases outside the gene matches: 8. This CDR3 contains 15 residues. CDR3 nucleotides: TGTGCCAGCAGCCAAGATGGGACTAGCGCCTCGGTGCAGTACTTC. This codes for CASSQDGTSASVQYF.